The rows below give T cell receptor beta chains drawn from one sample of a study of T-cell reconstitution after alpha-beta-depleted transplantation in children. One entry per CDR3 protein results from TCRdb running MiXCR on the PCR reads. The sample includes about 690,000 distinct CDR3 sequences, approximately 17% of them seen just once. The specimen comprised PBMCs from the stem cell graft donor, sampled from the stem cell graft. The receptors here all came from a human donor who donated a stem cell graft to a child with acute myeloid leukemia. Both conserved end residues are part of each CDR3. Fields, in order: clone size, V gene, J gene, D gene, CDR3 protein, CDR3 DNA. D genes are given only for firm matches. Part of the rows lack a size; the others show once, few, many or a class for expanded clones.

few,TRBV7-2,TRBJ2-3,.,CASSLVQSLDTDTQYF,TGTGCCAGCAGCTTAGTTCAGTCTCTGGACACAGATACGCAGTATTTT
many,TRBV20-1,TRBJ1-2,TRBD1,CSAPEGRDRVYGYTF,TGCAGTGCCCCGGAGGGCCGGGACAGGGTGTACGGCTACACCTTC
.,TRBV7-2,TRBJ2-3,TRBD1,CASSARSQGADTQYF,TGTGCCAGCAGCGCGCGGAGCCAGGGGGCAGATACGCAGTATTTT
.,TRBV6-2/TRBV6-3,TRBJ2-5,TRBD2,CASSYGGLQRYQETQYF,TGTGCCAGCAGTTACGGGGGACTACAAAGGTACCAAGAGACCCAGTACTTC
many,TRBV20-1,TRBJ2-3,.,CSAGRGTDTQYF,TGCAGTGCTGGCCGAGGCACAGATACGCAGTATTTT
many,TRBV15,TRBJ1-2,.,CATSRRDRTTYGYTF,TGTGCCACCAGCAGGAGAGACAGGACGACTTATGGCTACACCTTC
.,TRBV3-1,TRBJ2-1,.,CASSRRATFRDEQFF,TGTGCCAGCAGCCGACGGGCCACCTTCAGGGATGAGCAGTTCTTC
many,TRBV20-1,TRBJ2-5,TRBD1,CSAGPGQGFMEETQYF,TGCAGTGCTGGACCGGGACAGGGATTTATGGAGGAGACCCAGTACTTC
many,TRBV12-3/TRBV12-4,TRBJ2-4,.,CASSLRLPRDIQYF,TGTGCCAGCAGTTTGCGCCTTCCTCGGGACATTCAGTACTTC
few,TRBV20-1,TRBJ2-6,TRBD2,CSARYWEGGSGANVLTF,TGCAGTGCTAGATATTGGGAGGGAGGGTCTGGGGCCAACGTCCTGACTTTC
.,TRBV6-4,TRBJ2-1,TRBD2,CASSDARTSGYNEQFF,TGTGCCAGCAGTGACGCCAGGACTAGCGGGTACAATGAGCAGTTCTTC
few,TRBV10-3,TRBJ1-1,TRBD1,CAISDGDRAHAFF,TGTGCCATCAGTGATGGGGACAGGGCCCATGCTTTCTTT
few,TRBV7-2,TRBJ2-3,.,CASSSQSGGTTDTQYF,TGTGCCAGCAGCTCTCAATCAGGGGGGACCACAGATACGCAGTATTTT
many,TRBV20-1,TRBJ1-3,.,CSATSNRAGNTIYF,TGCAGTGCTACGTCTAACAGGGCTGGAAACACCATATATTTT
.,TRBV24-1,TRBJ2-2,TRBD1,CATSDPRDSKAGELFF,TGTGCCACCAGTGACCCCCGGGACAGCAAAGCCGGGGAGCTGTTTTTT
few,TRBV5-1,TRBJ1-6,.,CASSSFWGARNSPLHF,TGCGCCAGCAGCTCATTTTGGGGGGCTAGGAATTCACCCCTCCACTTT
many,TRBV20-1,TRBJ1-1,.,CSARDGRGGTEVFF,TGCAGTGCTAGAGATGGGAGGGGAGGTACTGAAGTTTTCTTT
many,TRBV12-3/TRBV12-4,TRBJ1-5,.,CASSLGSNQPQHF,TGTGCCAGCAGCTTAGGGAGCAATCAGCCCCAGCATTTT
few,TRBV21-1,TRBJ1-5,.,CASSAGPRPSNQPQHF,TGTGCCAGCAGCGCCGGGCCACGACCCAGCAATCAGCCCCAGCATTTT
many,TRBV20-1,TRBJ2-1,TRBD1,CSARDPSTGGYNEQFF,TGCAGTGCTAGAGATCCATCGACAGGGGGCTACAATGAGCAGTTCTTC
many,TRBV5-1,TRBJ1-2,TRBD1,CASSFVDDRGATNYGYTF,TGCGCCAGCAGCTTTGTGGATGACAGGGGCGCGACAAACTATGGCTACACCTTC
few,TRBV5-4,TRBJ2-2,.,CASSTWRFGTGELFF,TGTGCCAGCAGCACGTGGAGGTTTGGAACCGGGGAGCTGTTTTTT
few,TRBV6-1,TRBJ2-3,TRBD1,CASKGGLTDTQYF,TGTGCCAGCAAAGGGGGCTTAACAGATACGCAGTATTTT
few,TRBV20-1,TRBJ1-5,TRBD1,CSARENRGGPNQPQHF,TGCAGTGCTAGAGAAAACAGGGGGGGGCCCAATCAGCCCCAGCATTTT
.,TRBV4-1,TRBJ1-2,TRBD1,CASSQEGTGFYGYTF,TGCGCCAGCAGCCAAGAAGGGACAGGATTCTATGGCTACACCTTC
few,TRBV11-3,TRBJ1-6,.,CASSPRKGYNSPLHF,TGTGCCAGCAGCCCCAGGAAAGGATATAATTCACCCCTCCACTTT
.,TRBV7-2,TRBJ2-5,.,CASSLVMGAGETQYF,TGTGCCAGCAGCTTAGTAATGGGGGCTGGGGAGACCCAGTACTTC
few,TRBV5-1,TRBJ1-1,.,CASSLEGRGTTEAFF,TGCGCCAGCAGCTTGGAGGGCAGGGGAACCACTGAAGCTTTCTTT
.,TRBV5-1,TRBJ1-1,TRBD1,CASLSTGPGTGRERTEAFF,TGCGCCAGCCTCTCGACGGGCCCCGGGACAGGGAGGGAGAGGACTGAAGCTTTCTTT
.,TRBV7-8,TRBJ2-5,TRBD2,CASSPWTSGREETQYF,TGTGCCAGCAGCCCCTGGACTAGCGGGAGGGAGGAGACCCAGTACTTC
many,TRBV20-1,TRBJ2-3,.,CSARVLSGTDTQYF,TGCAGTGCTAGAGTCTTGAGCGGCACAGATACGCAGTATTTT
many,TRBV29-1,TRBJ1-5,.,CSVVFQGTNQPQHF,TGCAGCGTTGTCTTCCAGGGTACGAATCAGCCCCAGCATTTT
few,TRBV12-3/TRBV12-4,TRBJ2-6,.,CASSFDRLSGANVLTF,TGTGCCAGCAGTTTTGATCGGTTGTCTGGGGCCAACGTCCTGACTTTC
many,TRBV5-1,TRBJ1-1,.,CASRGGKGNTEAFF,TGCGCCAGCAGGGGAGGAAAAGGGAACACTGAAGCTTTCTTT
.,TRBV12-3/TRBV12-4,TRBJ2-3,TRBD2,CASSSSGVGTDTQYF,TGTGCCAGCAGCTCAAGCGGGGTGGGCACAGATACGCAGTATTTT
many,TRBV20-1,TRBJ1-1,.,CSAKMGMNTEAFF,TGCAGTGCTAAAATGGGCATGAACACTGAAGCTTTCTTT
many,TRBV20-1,TRBJ2-2,.,CSARDLRKGNTGELFF,TGCAGTGCTAGAGATTTGCGGAAAGGGAACACCGGGGAGCTGTTTTTT
.,TRBV11-2,TRBJ1-1,TRBD1,CASSTRDRGLQVRTEAFF,TGTGCCAGCAGCACCCGGGACAGGGGGCTTCAGGTCCGTACTGAAGCTTTCTTT
few,TRBV28,TRBJ1-2,TRBD1,CASSRQGLIHGYTF,TGTGCCAGCAGCCGACAGGGTTTAATTCATGGCTACACCTTC
.,TRBV5-1,TRBJ2-2,TRBD1,CASSLDVPGQGIGELFF,TGCGCCAGCAGCTTGGACGTCCCGGGACAGGGTATCGGGGAGCTGTTTTTT
many,TRBV7-2,TRBJ2-3,.,CASSGDMTEVYF,TGTGCCAGCAGCGGGGATATGACCGAGGTGTATTTT
few,TRBV7-3,TRBJ2-3,.,CASSMGFDTQYF,TGTGCCAGCAGCATGGGATTCGATACGCAGTATTTT
few,TRBV5-1,TRBJ1-6,.,CASSFSLSGYSPLHF,TGCGCCAGCAGCTTCTCCCTTTCGGGGTATTCACCCCTCCACTTT
many,TRBV29-1,TRBJ2-5,TRBD1,CSVRRQGGRQETQYF,TGCAGCGTACGACGACAGGGGGGACGCCAAGAGACCCAGTACTTC
.,TRBV24-1,TRBJ2-1,TRBD1,CATSPGQSYNEQFF,TGTGCCACCAGCCCGGGACAGTCCTACAATGAGCAGTTCTTC
few,TRBV12-3/TRBV12-4,TRBJ2-7,TRBD1,CASSFSRGNYEQYF,TGTGCCAGCAGTTTTAGCAGGGGGAATTACGAGCAGTACTTC
.,TRBV7-2,TRBJ2-5,TRBD2,CASSTLASETQYF,TGTGCCAGCAGCACACTAGCGTCTGAGACCCAGTACTTC
many,TRBV13,TRBJ2-5,.,CASSDRDEETQYF,TGTGCCAGCAGCGACCGGGACGAAGAGACCCAGTACTTC
many,TRBV12-3/TRBV12-4,TRBJ2-5,.,CASSSSAAQYF,TGTGCCAGCAGTTCCTCGGCGGCCCAGTACTTC
.,TRBV20-1,TRBJ1-1,.,CSANRELTTEAFF,TGCAGTGCTAACAGGGAGTTGACCACTGAAGCTTTCTTT
many,TRBV12-3/TRBV12-4,TRBJ2-1,.,CASTQAGGVSYNEQFF,TGTGCCAGCACCCAGGCCGGGGGCGTCTCCTACAATGAGCAGTTCTTC
.,TRBV20-1,TRBJ1-4,.,CSAWGLEATNEKLFF,TGCAGTGCTTGGGGGCTCGAGGCAACTAATGAAAAACTGTTTTTT
many,TRBV20-1,TRBJ1-2,TRBD1,CSARPTGEGGYTF,TGCAGTGCTAGGCCGACAGGGGAGGGAGGCTACACCTTC
.,TRBV7-9,TRBJ2-3,.,CASSLAAVDTQYF,TGTGCCAGCAGCTTAGCAGCCGTAGATACGCAGTATTTT
.,TRBV27,TRBJ2-3,.,CASRGFGFNFSTDTQYF,TGTGCCAGCCGTGGATTTGGTTTTAATTTTTCCACAGATACGCAGTATTTT
few,TRBV7-3,TRBJ2-2,TRBD1,CASSLSGQGGTGELFF,TGTGCCAGCAGCTTATCGGGACAGGGCGGTACCGGGGAGCTGTTTTTT